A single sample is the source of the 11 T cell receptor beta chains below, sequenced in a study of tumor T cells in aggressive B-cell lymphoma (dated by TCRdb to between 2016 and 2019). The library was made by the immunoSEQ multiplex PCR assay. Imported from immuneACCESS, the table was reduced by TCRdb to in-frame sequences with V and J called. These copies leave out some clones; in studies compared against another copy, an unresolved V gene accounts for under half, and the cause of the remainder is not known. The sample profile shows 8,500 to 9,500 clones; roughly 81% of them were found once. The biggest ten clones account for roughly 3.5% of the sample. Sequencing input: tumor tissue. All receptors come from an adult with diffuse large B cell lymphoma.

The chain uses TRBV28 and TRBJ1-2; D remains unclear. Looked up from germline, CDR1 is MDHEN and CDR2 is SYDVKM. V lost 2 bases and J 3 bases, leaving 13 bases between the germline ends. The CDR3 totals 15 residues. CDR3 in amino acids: CASSLPDQRDYGYTF. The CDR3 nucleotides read TGTGCCAGCAGTTTACCCGACCAGAGGGACTATGGCTACACCTTC.

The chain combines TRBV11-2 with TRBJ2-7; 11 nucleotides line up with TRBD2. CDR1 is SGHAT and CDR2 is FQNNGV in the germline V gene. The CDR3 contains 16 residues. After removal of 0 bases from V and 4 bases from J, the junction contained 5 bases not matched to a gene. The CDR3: CASSLDFLAGGYEQYF. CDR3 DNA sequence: TGTGCCAGCAGCTTAGATTTCCTAGCGGGAGGATACGAGCAGTACTTC.

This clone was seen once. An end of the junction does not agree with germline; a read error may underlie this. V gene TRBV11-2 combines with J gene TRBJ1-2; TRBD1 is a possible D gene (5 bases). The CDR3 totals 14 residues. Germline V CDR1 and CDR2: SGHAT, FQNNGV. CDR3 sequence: CASSLDRGTYGYTF. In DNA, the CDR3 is TGTGCCAGCAGCTTAGATCGGGGGACCTATGGCTATACCTTC. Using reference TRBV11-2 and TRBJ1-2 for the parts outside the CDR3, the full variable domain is EAGVAQSPRYKIIEKRQSVAFWCNPISGHATLYWYQQILGQGPKLLIQFQNNGVVDDSQLPKDRFSAERLKGVDSTLKIQPAKLEDSAVYLCASSLDRGTYGYTFGSGTRLTVV.

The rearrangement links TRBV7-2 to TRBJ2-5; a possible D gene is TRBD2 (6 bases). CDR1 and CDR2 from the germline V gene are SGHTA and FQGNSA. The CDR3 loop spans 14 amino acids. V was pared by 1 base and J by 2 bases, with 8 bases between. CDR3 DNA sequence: TGTGCCAGCAGCTTAGGACGGGGGCAAGAGACCCAGTACTTC. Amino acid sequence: CASSLGRGQETQYF.

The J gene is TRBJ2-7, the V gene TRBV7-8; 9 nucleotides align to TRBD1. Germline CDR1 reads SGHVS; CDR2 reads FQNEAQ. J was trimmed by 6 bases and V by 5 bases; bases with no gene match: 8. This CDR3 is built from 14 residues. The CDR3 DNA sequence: TGTGCCAGCAGCCTGTGGGACAGGGTGGCCGAGCAGTACTTC. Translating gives CASSLWDRVAEQYF.

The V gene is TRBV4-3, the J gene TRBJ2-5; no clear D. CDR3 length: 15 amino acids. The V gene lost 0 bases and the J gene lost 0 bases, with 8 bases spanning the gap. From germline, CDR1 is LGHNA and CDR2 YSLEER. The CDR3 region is CASSQDWSHQETQYF. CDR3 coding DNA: TGCGCCAGCAGCCAAGATTGGAGTCACCAAGAGACCCAGTACTTC.

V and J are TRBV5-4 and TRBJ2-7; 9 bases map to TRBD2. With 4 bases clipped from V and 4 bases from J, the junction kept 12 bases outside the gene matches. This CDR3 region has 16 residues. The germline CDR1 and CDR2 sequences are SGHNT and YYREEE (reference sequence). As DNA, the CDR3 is TGTGCCAGCAGCCCCGGGCGGGGACTAGCTGCATACGAGCAGTACTTC. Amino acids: CASSPGRGLAAYEQYF. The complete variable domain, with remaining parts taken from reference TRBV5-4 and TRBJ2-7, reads ETGVTQSPTHLIKTRGQQVTLRCSSQSGHNTVSWYQQALGQGPQFIFQYYREEENGRGNFPPRFSGLQFPNYSSELNVNALELDDSALYLCASSPGRGLAAYEQYFGPGTRLTVT.

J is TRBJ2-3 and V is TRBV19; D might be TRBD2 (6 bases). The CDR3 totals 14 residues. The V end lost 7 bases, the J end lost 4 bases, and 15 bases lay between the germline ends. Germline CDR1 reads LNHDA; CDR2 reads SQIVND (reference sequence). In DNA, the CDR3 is TGTGCCAGTATGAGGCGCGGGGAGCCAGATACGCAGTATTTT. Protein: CASMRRGEPDTQYF.

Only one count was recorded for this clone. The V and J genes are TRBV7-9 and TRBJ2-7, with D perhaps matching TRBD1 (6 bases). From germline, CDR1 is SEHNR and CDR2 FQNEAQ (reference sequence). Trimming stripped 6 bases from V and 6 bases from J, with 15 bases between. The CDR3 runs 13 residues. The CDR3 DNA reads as TGTGCCAGCAGTCCTAACACAGGGTTCGAGCAGTACTTC. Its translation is CASSPNTGFEQYF.

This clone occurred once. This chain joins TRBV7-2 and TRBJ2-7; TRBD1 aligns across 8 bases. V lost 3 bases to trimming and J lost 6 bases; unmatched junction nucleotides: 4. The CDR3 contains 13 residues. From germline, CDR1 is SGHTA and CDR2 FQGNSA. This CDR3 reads CASSFDRGTEQYF. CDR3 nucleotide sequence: TGTGCCAGCAGCTTTGACAGGGGAACCGAGCAGTACTTC.

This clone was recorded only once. The CDR3 loop is CASSLYGTSNTGELFF. The DNA for the CDR3 is TGCGCCAGCAGCTTGTATGGGACTTCCAACACCGGGGAGCTGTTTTTT. This sequence joins TRBV5-1 and TRBJ2-2, with D maybe TRBD2 (6 bases). The V end was cut by 1 base, the J end by 2 bases, with 12 bases between. From germline, CDR1 is SGHRS and CDR2 YFSETQ. CDR3 length equals 16 residues.